Following are 24 T cell receptor beta chains from one sample sequenced in a study of neoadjuvant nivolumab and ipilimumab in lung cancer. This table comes from immunoSEQ multiplex PCR, and its TCRdb copy is limited to in-frame clones, with some not included. The table lists 40,000 to 60,000 clones, 80% to 90% of them singletons. The sequencing here drew on blood, taken before neoadjuvant nivolumab, alone or with ipilimumab. Receptors were obtained from an adult with non-small cell lung cancer. Some clones in this sample may be carry-over from other donors' samples.

The chain couples TRBV18 to TRBJ2-5, with D uncertain. V dropped 3 bases and J dropped 1 base, with 9 bases sitting between them. Germline V CDR1 and CDR2: KGHSH, LQKENI. The CDR3 covers 14 residues. The CDR3 is CASSPGVFQETQYF. The DNA of the CDR3 is TGTGCCAGCTCACCCGGAGTCTTCCAAGAGACCCAGTACTTC.

The CDR3 bases are TGTGCCAGCAGCCGGAGCGGGAGCCTCTACGAGCAGTACTTC. It translates to CASSRSGSLYEQYF. This chain links TRBV6-5 with TRBJ2-7; TRBD2 agrees at 8 bases. Germline V lookup: CDR1 MNHEY, CDR2 SVGAGI. V dropped 6 bases and J dropped 3; count of bases not matched to a gene: 7. The CDR3 spans 14 residues.

The chain recombines TRBV30 with TRBJ2-2; D tentatively reads TRBD1 or TRBD2 (5 bases each). V lost 5 bases, J lost 4 bases, and 14 bases lay in between. The CDR3 is made up of 14 amino acids. Germline V gene data show CDR1 as GTSNPN and CDR2 as SVGIG (reference sequence). CDR3 sequence reads: CAWDRDQSTGELFF. The CDR3 nucleotides are TGTGCCTGGGACCGGGACCAAAGCACCGGGGAGCTGTTTTTT. The full variable domain, with the rest looked up from reference TRBV30 and TRBJ2-2, is SQTIHQWPATLVQPVGSPLSLECTVEGTSNPNLYWYRQAAGRGLQLLFYSVGIGQISSEVPQNLSASRPQDRQFILSSKKLLLSDSGFYLCAWDRDQSTGELFFGEGSRLTVL.

The gene calls are TRBV11-2 and TRBJ2-5; TRBD1 might be the D (5 bases). V lost 2 bases, J lost 1 base, and 14 bases lay in between. Per the germline V gene, CDR1 is SGHAT and CDR2 is FQNNGV. This CDR3 is 16 amino acids long. The CDR3, as DNA: TGTGCCAGCAGCTTAAATATTCAGGGCGGCCAAGAGACCCAGTACTTC. Translation: CASSLNIQGGQETQYF.

This chain joins TRBV5-5 and TRBJ2-3; D perhaps matches TRBD1 (6 bases). This CDR3 region has 13 residues. The ends were cut back, 3 bases at V and 4 bases at J, with 9 bases in the middle. The germline V gene has CDR1 SGHKS and CDR2 YYEKEE (reference sequence). CDR3 DNA: TGTGCCAGCAGCTCGGACAGACCAGATACGCAGTATTTT. This translates into CASSSDRPDTQYF.

The chain's CDR3 is CASSDTGRMMDTQYF. The DNA for the CDR3 is TGTGCCAGCAGTGATACCGGGAGGATGATGGATACGCAGTATTTT. V usage is TRBV9 and J usage is TRBJ2-3, with 7 bases identical to TRBD2. The CDR3 runs 15 residues. The V gene end was trimmed by 5 bases and the J gene end by 6 bases; junction bases not matched to a gene: 12. Germline-derived CDR1 and CDR2 are SGDLS and YYNGEE.

The chain combines TRBV5-1 with TRBJ2-5; D possibly corresponds to TRBD1 (6 bases). The CDR3 sequence is 15 residues long. V was pared by 6 bases and J by 2 bases, with 17 bases between. Germline CDR1 SGHRS, CDR2 YFSETQ. CDR3 nucleotides: TGCGCCAGCACCACAGGGACCACGAGACAAGAGACCCAGTACTTC. Translation gives CASTTGTTRQETQYF.

The chain has TRBV14 and TRBJ2-1; TRBD1 is a possible D gene (6 bases). The germline V gene encodes CDR1 SGHDN and CDR2 FVKESK. The CDR3 sequence is 15 residues long. Trimming cost V 0 bases and J 9 bases, with 15 bases left between them. CDR3: CASSQEAGDSLEQFF. The CDR3 DNA reads as TGTGCCAGCAGCCAAGAGGCAGGGGATTCTCTTGAGCAGTTCTTC.

This rearrangement joins TRBV9 to TRBJ2-1; D may match TRBD1 or TRBD2 (5 bases each). In germline, CDR1 is SGDLS, CDR2 YYNGEE. The CDR3 has 14 residues. V was shortened by 6 bases and J by 5 bases, with 15 bases between the two germline ends. The CDR3 DNA reads TGTGCCAGCACCCGAGGGGCAGGAAACAATGAGCAGTTCTTC. This encodes CASTRGAGNNEQFF.

This chain connects TRBV6-5 to TRBJ2-7; D is unresolved. Germline lookup yields CDR1 MNHEY and CDR2 SVGAGI. The V gene lost 0 bases and the J gene lost 2 bases, with 11 bases spanning the gap. This CDR3 spans 15 amino acids. The CDR3 here is CASSYSPASTYEQYF. For the CDR3, the DNA is TGTGCCAGCAGTTACTCGCCAGCGAGTACCTACGAGCAGTACTTC.

The V call is TRBV2, the J call TRBJ1-2; D unclear. There are 14 residues in the CDR3. V lost 7 bases and J 4 bases, leaving 16 bases between the germline ends. Germline lookup yields CDR1 SNHLY and CDR2 FYNNEI. The CDR3 loop is CASKMTGLGYGYTF. The CDR3 DNA sequence: TGTGCCAGCAAGATGACCGGTCTGGGCTATGGCTACACCTTC.

This clone was recorded only once. This rearrangement joins TRBV29-1 to TRBJ2-1; no reliable D call. The CDR3 consists of 12 residues. In germline, CDR1 is SQVTM, CDR2 ANQGSEA. V lost 0 bases and J lost 5, with 5 bases in between. In DNA, the CDR3 is TGCAGCGTTGAAGAACGCGACAATGAGCAGTTCTTC. It specifies CSVEERDNEQFF.

J is TRBJ2-4 and V is TRBV6-1; 8 nucleotides line up with TRBD1. This CDR3 region has 17 residues. The trim removed 4 bases at V and 0 bases at J, leaving 8 bases unmatched. Germline CDR1 is MNHNS and CDR2 is SASEGT. The CDR3 region is CASSAGQGLGAKNIQYF. CDR3 nucleotides: TGTGCCAGCAGTGCCGGACAGGGTCTTGGAGCCAAAAACATTCAGTACTTC.

The chain combines TRBV18 with TRBJ2-2; 8 nucleotides agree with TRBD1. J gave up 0 bases and V 3 bases, and 6 bases lay outside the gene matches. This CDR3 region has 17 residues. Germline V CDR1 and CDR2: KGHSH, LQKENI. CDR3 protein: CASSPTAGGTNTGELFF. In nucleotides, the CDR3 is TGTGCCAGCTCACCGACGGCAGGGGGCACGAACACCGGGGAGCTGTTTTTT.

The chain joins TRBV5-6 to TRBJ2-3; possible D gene TRBD2, 6 bases. CDR1 and CDR2 (germline): SGHDT, YYEEEE. This CDR3 has 15 residues. Deletions cut 1 base from V and 3 bases from J, with 12 bases between. In nucleotides, the CDR3 is TGTGCCAGCAGCTTGAAGGGTGGAGGGACAGATACGCAGTATTTT. Encoded protein: CASSLKGGGTDTQYF.

V and J are TRBV5-4 and TRBJ2-1; TRBD1 aligns across 7 bases. After removal of 1 base from V and 4 bases from J, the junction contained 5 bases not matched to a gene. The V gene's germline CDR1 is SGHNT and CDR2 YYREEE (reference sequence). The CDR3 is made up of 15 amino acids. CDR3 loop: CASSLSGQSYNEQFF. In nucleotides, the CDR3 is TGTGCCAGCAGCTTGTCGGGACAGTCATACAATGAGCAGTTCTTC.

V and J are TRBV30 and TRBJ1-4; no definite D call. Germline lookup yields CDR1 GTSNPN and CDR2 SVGIG (reference sequence). CDR3 length: 14 amino acids. Trimming stripped 3 bases from V and 8 bases from J, with 16 bases between. CDR3 nucleotide sequence: TGTGCCTGGAGCTTTAGGGATCAATGGGAAAAACTGTTTTTT. Its protein product is CAWSFRDQWEKLFF.

The chain combines TRBV30 with TRBJ2-1; D gene uncertain. The CDR3 extends over 13 amino acids. V lost 2 bases, J lost 9 bases, and 14 bases lay in between. From germline, CDR1 is GTSNPN and CDR2 SVGIG (reference sequence). The CDR3 here is CAWSPHPLGEQFF. DNA of the CDR3: TGTGCCTGGAGTCCTCATCCCCTCGGTGAGCAGTTCTTC.

As concerns this clone: Other DNA variants within this sample encode the same CDR3. CDR3 sequence reads: CASREEENSNQPQHF. CDR3 DNA: TGTGCCAGCAGGGAGGAGGAGAATAGCAATCAGCCCCAGCATTTT. V gene TRBV9 combines with J gene TRBJ1-5; D uncertain. The germline gives CDR1 SGDLS, CDR2 YYNGEE. The CDR3 contains 15 residues. V was cut by 5 bases and J by 0 bases, with 12 bases left in between.

The V and J genes are TRBV7-2 and TRBJ2-7; TRBD1 might be the D (5 bases). Germline CDR1 and CDR2: SGHTA and FQGNSA. This CDR3 has 14 amino acids. With 5 bases removed from V and 5 bases from J, the gap between germline ends came to 16 bases. The CDR3 here is CASSVILGADEQYF. The CDR3 DNA sequence: TGTGCCAGCAGCGTTATTCTAGGGGCTGACGAGCAGTACTTC.

The CDR3 is CATSREPRSYEQYF. The CDR3 nucleotides read TGTGCCACCAGCAGGGAACCCCGGAGCTACGAGCAGTACTTC. This chain uses TRBV15 with TRBJ2-7; D remains ambiguous. In germline, CDR1 is LNHNV, CDR2 YYDKDF (reference sequence). The CDR3 has 14 amino acids. V lost 3 bases and J lost 3, with 12 bases in between.

Comments on this clone: Other DNA sequences within the sample encode an identical CDR3. The chain combines TRBV25-1 with TRBJ1-2; D unresolved. Per the germline V gene, CDR1 is MGHDK and CDR2 is SYGVNS. The CDR3 loop spans 11 amino acids. Between the trimmed V and J ends, which lost 2 bases and 8 bases, there was a span of 6 bases. For the CDR3, the DNA is TGTGCCAGCAGTGAAGCAGGAGGCTACACCTTC. It is translated as CASSEAGGYTF.

This clone has just one count. CDR3 nucleotides: TGCGCCAGCAGCCAAGATTGGGGGAGGGAGCAGTACTTC. Protein product: CASSQDWGREQYF. The rearrangement uses TRBV4-3 and TRBJ2-7; D is possibly TRBD2 (6 bases). CDR3 length: 13 amino acids. Germline V gene data show CDR1 as LGHNA and CDR2 as YSLEER. The V end lost 0 bases, the J end lost 7 bases, and 10 bases lay between the germline ends.

This clone appeared once. The J gene is TRBJ2-2, the V gene TRBV9, with unresolved D. Per the germline V gene, CDR1 is SGDLS and CDR2 is YYNGEE. Trimming took off 4 bases at V and 8 bases at J, with 15 bases between the two ends. This CDR3 has 14 residues. This chain's CDR3 is CASSPALLLGELFF. For the CDR3, the DNA is TGTGCCAGCAGCCCGGCCCTACTGTTGGGGGAGCTGTTTTTT. The whole variable domain, remainder taken from reference TRBV9 and TRBJ2-2, is DSGVTQTPKHLITATGQRVTLRCSPRSGDLSVYWYQQSLDQGLQFLIQYYNGEERAKGNILERFSAQQFPDLHSELNLSSLELGDSALYFCASSPALLLGELFFGEGSRLTVL.